Presented here are 3 T cell receptor beta chains from one specimen sequenced in a study of vaccination and CD4 T cells after COVID-19. No antigen is known for these receptors. The treatment here: approximately 9-day PBMC culture with coronavirus spike peptide pools or control peptides (ViraFEST assay). Cultured CD4+ T-cell DNA underwent Oncomine TCR Beta short-read sequencing. TCRdb redid the calling of the PCR reads with MiXCR, one entry per CDR3 protein. The data hold 7,000 or so distinct CDR3 sequences, with less than 80% observed a single time. The sample consisted of CD4+ T cells from blood, cultured in vitro. These receptors came from a human donor who had recovered from COVID-19.

This chain connects TRBV7-2 to TRBJ2-2; D not certain. In germline, CDR1 is SGHTA, CDR2 FQGNSA. The CDR3 sequence is 14 residues long. V lost 4 bases to trimming and J lost 2 bases, with 8 bases between them. The CDR3 coding sequence is TGTGCCAGCAGCTCTGAGCGAAACACCGGGGAGCTGTTTTTT. Its protein product is CASSSERNTGELFF.

The genes are TRBV6-2 or TRBV6-3 and TRBJ2-5; D not resolved. Trimming pared 6 bases from V and 5 bases from J, leaving 7 bases between. The CDR3 is 11 residues long. CDR1 and CDR2 (germline): MNHEY, SVGEGT. CDR3 sequence reads: CASSPLETQYF. The DNA for the CDR3 is TGTGCCAGCAGCCCCTTGGAGACCCAGTACTTC.

V usage is TRBV12-3 or TRBV12-4 and J usage is TRBJ1-5; D remains ambiguous. V lost 3 bases to trimming and J lost 2 bases, with 5 bases between them. The CDR3 is 13 amino acids. CDR3 DNA: TGTGCCAGCAGTTTGTTGGGCAATCAGCCCCAGCATTTT. Translated, it gives CASSLLGNQPQHF.